These T cell receptor beta chains were read from a single sample in a study of shared clonotypes between healthy human individuals. The method was immunoSEQ multiplex PCR; TCRdb's version includes in-frame clones alone and lacks a portion of them. The table lists some 550,000 clones, 97% of them singletons. The sample taken for sequencing was naive CD4+ T cells sorted from blood. Receptors originate from a woman in her twenties or thirties in good health. CDR3s include the opening cysteine and the closing phenylalanine or tryptophan. The D gene is left open where the match is weak. A row's size may be missing; if present it is once, few, many or a size class.

clone size | D gene | J gene | V gene | CDR3 protein | CDR3 DNA
NA | NA | TRBJ1-1 | TRBV2 | CASSDPGQPNTEAFF | TGTGCCAGCAGTGACCCGGGACAACCGAACACTGAAGCTTTCTTT
NA | TRBD2 | TRBJ2-2 | TRBV4-2 | CASSQLAGETGELFF | TGTGCCAGCAGCCAACTAGCGGGAGAAACCGGGGAGCTGTTTTTT
NA | NA | TRBJ1-1 | TRBV5-1 | CASSLLSGTEAFF | TGCGCCAGCAGCTTATTATCCGGCACTGAAGCTTTCTTT
NA | NA | TRBJ2-7 | TRBV6-5 | CASSYPVGGEQYF | TGTGCCAGCAGTTACCCTGTAGGCGGCGAGCAGTACTTC
NA | NA | TRBJ2-1 | TRBV10-3 | CAISELPGDSYNEQFF | TGTGCCATCAGTGAGTTGCCAGGGGACTCCTACAATGAGCAGTTCTTC
NA | NA | TRBJ2-7 | TRBV19 | CASRPTGFYEQYF | TGTGCCAGTAGACCGACAGGATTCTACGAGCAGTACTTC
once | NA | TRBJ1-2 | TRBV4-1 | CASSQAHGGNTGYTF | TGCGCCAGCAGCCAAGCCCACGGGGGGAATACGGGCTACACCTTC
NA | NA | TRBJ2-5 | TRBV6-5 | CASSYAGSRETQYF | TGTGCCAGCAGTTACGCGGGGTCCCGGGAGACCCAGTACTTC
NA | NA | TRBJ2-2 | TRBV28 | CASSKSGVLGELFF | TGTGCCAGCAGTAAATCAGGGGTACTTGGGGAGCTGTTTTTT
NA | NA | TRBJ1-5 | TRBV6-1 | CASSASGVNTPQHF | TGTGCCAGCAGTGCATCTGGGGTAAATACCCCCCAGCATTTT
NA | NA | TRBJ1-2 | TRBV6-5 | CASSYSRGDLNYGYTF | TGTGCCAGCAGTTACTCGAGAGGGGACTTAAACTATGGCTACACCTTC
NA | NA | TRBJ1-6 | TRBV20-1 | CSASGYSALHF | TGCAGTGCTAGCGGGTACAGTGCCCTCCACTTT
NA | NA | TRBJ2-2 | TRBV11-2 | CASRGDIRSNTGELFF | TGTGCCAGCAGGGGGGATATCCGCTCGAACACCGGGGAGCTGTTTTTT
NA | TRBD1 | TRBJ1-2 | TRBV18 | CASSPGTGGNYGYTF | TGTGCCAGCTCACCAGGGACAGGGGGCAACTATGGCTACACCTTC
NA | TRBD1 | TRBJ2-7 | TRBV28 | CASSRGGAYEQYF | TGTGCCAGCAGCCGAGGGGGCGCCTACGAGCAGTACTTC
NA | TRBD1 | TRBJ1-5 | TRBV18 | CASSPGTGSNQPQHF | TGTGCCAGCTCACCAGGGACAGGGAGCAATCAGCCCCAGCATTTT
NA | NA | TRBJ2-1 | TRBV18 | CASSPTTRVLNGEQFF | TGTGCCAGCTCACCAACAACTCGCGTCCTGAACGGTGAGCAGTTCTTC
once | NA | TRBJ1-1 | TRBV19 | CASSMARGDTEAFF | TGTGCCAGTAGTATGGCTAGGGGGGACACTGAAGCTTTCTTT
NA | NA | TRBJ1-5 | TRBV2 | CASRINSNQPQHF | TGTGCCAGCAGGATTAATAGCAATCAGCCCCAGCATTTT
NA | TRBD2 | TRBJ2-6 | TRBV2 | CASSGLTSGRGANVLTF | TGTGCCAGCAGTGGGCTAACTAGCGGGAGAGGGGCCAACGTCCTGACTTTC
NA | NA | TRBJ1-2 | TRBV10-2 | CASTSTNYGYTF | TGCGCCAGCACGAGCACTAACTATGGCTACACCTTC
NA | NA | TRBJ2-3 | TRBV2 | CASSLVWGTDTQYF | TGTGCCAGCAGCTTAGTGTGGGGCACAGATACGCAGTATTTT
NA | TRBD2 | TRBJ2-1 | TRBV7-2 | CASSLAGGLAGYNEQFF | TGTGCCAGCAGCTTAGCCGGGGGACTAGCGGGATACAATGAGCAGTTCTTC
once | TRBD1 | TRBJ2-2 | TRBV4-1 | CASSLKDRVNSGELFF | TGCGCCAGCAGTCTCAAAGACAGGGTAAATTCCGGGGAGCTGTTTTTT
NA | TRBD1 | TRBJ2-7 | TRBV4-1 | CASSRFLSPGQGASEQYF | TGCGCCAGCAGCCGATTCCTGTCCCCGGGACAGGGGGCGAGCGAGCAGTACTTC
NA | NA | TRBJ2-3 | TRBV2 | CASSDRGGADTQYF | TGTGCCAGCAGTGACAGGGGAGGGGCAGATACGCAGTATTTT
NA | NA | TRBJ1-1 | TRBV5-1 | CASSLGTSNHMNTEAFF | TGCGCCAGCAGCTTGGGGACCTCGAACCACATGAACACTGAAGCTTTCTTT
NA | NA | TRBJ1-3 | TRBV6-1 | CASRLHSGNTIYF | TGTGCCAGCAGACTCCACTCTGGAAACACCATATATTTT
NA | NA | TRBJ2-5 | TRBV5-1 | CASSSQGYGQETQYF | TGCGCCAGCAGCTCGCAGGGGTATGGCCAAGAGACCCAGTACTTC
NA | NA | TRBJ2-1 | TRBV5-1 | CASSLRRDDNEQFF | TGCGCCAGCAGCTTGCGGCGGGACGACAATGAGCAGTTCTTC
NA | NA | TRBJ1-3 | TRBV5-4 | CASSLGGTGTGNTIYF | TGTGCCAGCAGCTTGGGCGGAACAGGCACTGGAAACACCATATATTTT
NA | NA | TRBJ2-5 | TRBV28 | CASSPTRRKQETQYF | TGTGCCAGCAGCCCGACTAGAAGAAAACAAGAGACCCAGTACTTC
NA | NA | TRBJ2-2 | TRBV11-2 | CASSSTILELFF | TGTGCCAGCAGCTCAACCATTTTGGAGCTGTTTTTT
NA | TRBD1 | TRBJ2-3 | TRBV5-1 | CASSSTWTGSIMDTQYF | TGCGCCAGCAGCTCAACCTGGACAGGGAGCATAATGGATACGCAGTATTTT
NA | TRBD2 | TRBJ2-1 | TRBV28 | CASSFGGGNEQFF | TGTGCCAGCAGTTTTGGGGGAGGGAATGAGCAGTTCTTC
NA | TRBD2 | TRBJ2-7 | TRBV18 | CASSLAVGGNSYEQYF | TGTGCCAGCTCACTGGCTGTCGGGGGGAACTCCTACGAGCAGTACTTC
NA | NA | TRBJ2-7 | TRBV5-4 | CASSSDQGGSYEQYF | TGTGCCAGCAGCTCCGATCAGGGGGGATCCTACGAGCAGTACTTC
NA | TRBD1 | TRBJ1-4 | TRBV28 | CASSFPRQGSNEKLFF | TGTGCCAGCAGTTTCCCCCGACAGGGTTCTAATGAAAAACTGTTTTTT
NA | NA | TRBJ1-1 | TRBV28 | CASGGVRGNLNTEAFF | TGTGCCAGTGGCGGGGTCCGGGGAAATTTGAACACTGAAGCTTTCTTT
once | NA | TRBJ2-7 | TRBV18 | CASSPRGYPANEQYF | TGTGCCAGCTCACCACGAGGGTATCCCGCCAACGAGCAGTACTTC